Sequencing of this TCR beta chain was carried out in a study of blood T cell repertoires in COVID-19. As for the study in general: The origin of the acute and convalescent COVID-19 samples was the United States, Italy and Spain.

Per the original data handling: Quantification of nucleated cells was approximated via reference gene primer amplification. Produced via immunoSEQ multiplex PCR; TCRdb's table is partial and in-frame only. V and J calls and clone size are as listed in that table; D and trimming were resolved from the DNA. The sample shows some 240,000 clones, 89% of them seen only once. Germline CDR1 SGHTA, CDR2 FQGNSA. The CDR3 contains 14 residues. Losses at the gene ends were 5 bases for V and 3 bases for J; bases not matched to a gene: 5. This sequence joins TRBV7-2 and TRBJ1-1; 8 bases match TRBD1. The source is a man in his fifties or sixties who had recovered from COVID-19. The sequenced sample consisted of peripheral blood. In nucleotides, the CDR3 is TGTGCCAGCAGCGCTTACAGGGGGGACACTGAAGCTTTCTTT. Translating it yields CASSAYRGDTEAFF.